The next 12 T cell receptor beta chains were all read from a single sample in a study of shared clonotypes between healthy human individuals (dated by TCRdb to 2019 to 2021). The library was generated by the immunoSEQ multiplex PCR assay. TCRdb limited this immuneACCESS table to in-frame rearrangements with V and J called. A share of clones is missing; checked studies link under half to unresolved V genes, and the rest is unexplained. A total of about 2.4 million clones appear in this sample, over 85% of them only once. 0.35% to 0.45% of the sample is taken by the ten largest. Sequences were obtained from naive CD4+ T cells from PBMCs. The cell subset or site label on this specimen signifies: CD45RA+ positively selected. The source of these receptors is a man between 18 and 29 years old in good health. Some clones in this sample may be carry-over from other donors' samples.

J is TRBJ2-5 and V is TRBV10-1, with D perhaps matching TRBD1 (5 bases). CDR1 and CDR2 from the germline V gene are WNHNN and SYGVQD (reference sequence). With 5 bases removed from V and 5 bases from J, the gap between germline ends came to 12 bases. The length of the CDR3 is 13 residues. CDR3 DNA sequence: TGCGCCAGCAGTCGCCTCCCAGGGGAGACCCAGTACTTC. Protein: CASSRLPGETQYF.

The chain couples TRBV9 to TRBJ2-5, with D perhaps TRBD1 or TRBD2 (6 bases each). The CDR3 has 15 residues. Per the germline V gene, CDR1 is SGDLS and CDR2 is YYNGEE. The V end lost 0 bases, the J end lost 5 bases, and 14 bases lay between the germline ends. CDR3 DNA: TGTGCCAGCAGCGTAGGCCGGGGGCGTATGGAGACCCAGTACTTC. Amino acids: CASSVGRGRMETQYF.

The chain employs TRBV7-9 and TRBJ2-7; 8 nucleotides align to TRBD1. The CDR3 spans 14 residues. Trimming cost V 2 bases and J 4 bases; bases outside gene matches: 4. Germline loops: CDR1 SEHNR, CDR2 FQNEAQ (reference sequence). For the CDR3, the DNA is TGTGCCAGCAGCTTAACAGGGGGATTGTACGAGCAGTACTTC. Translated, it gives CASSLTGGLYEQYF.

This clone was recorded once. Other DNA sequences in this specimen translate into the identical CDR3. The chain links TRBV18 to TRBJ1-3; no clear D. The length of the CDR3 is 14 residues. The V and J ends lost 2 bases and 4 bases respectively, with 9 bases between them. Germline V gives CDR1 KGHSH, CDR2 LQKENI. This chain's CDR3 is CASSPDRGGNTIYF. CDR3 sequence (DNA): TGTGCCAGCTCACCAGATCGCGGCGGAAACACCATATATTTT.

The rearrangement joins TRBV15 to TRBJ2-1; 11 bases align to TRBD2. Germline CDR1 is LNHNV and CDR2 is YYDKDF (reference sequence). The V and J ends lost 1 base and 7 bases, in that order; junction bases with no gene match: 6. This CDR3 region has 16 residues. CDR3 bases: TGTGCCACCAGCAGAGGGGTAGCGGGAGGGCCGAATGAGCAGTTCTTC. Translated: CATSRGVAGGPNEQFF. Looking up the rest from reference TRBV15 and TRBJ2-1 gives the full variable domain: DAMVIQNPRYQVTQFGKPVTLSCSQTLNHNVMYWYQQKSSQAPKLLFHYYDKDFNNEADTPDNFQSRRPNTSFCFLDIRSPGLGDTAMYLCATSRGVAGGPNEQFFGPGTRLTVL.

For the CDR3, the DNA is TGTGCCAGCAGTTACTCGAGGACTAGCGGGAGCAAGTTCTTC. Translating gives CASSYSRTSGSKFF. The chain couples TRBV6-5 to TRBJ2-1; TRBD2 aligns across 13 bases. The CDR3 runs 14 residues. With 0 bases clipped from V and 14 bases from J, the junction kept 4 bases outside the gene matches. Germline CDR1 reads MNHEY; CDR2 reads SVGAGI.

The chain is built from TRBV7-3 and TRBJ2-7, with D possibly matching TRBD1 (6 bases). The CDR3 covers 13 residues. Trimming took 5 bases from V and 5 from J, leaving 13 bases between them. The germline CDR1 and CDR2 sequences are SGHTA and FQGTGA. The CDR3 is CASSPVPGDEQYF. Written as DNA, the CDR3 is TGTGCCAGCAGCCCCGTACCAGGGGACGAGCAGTACTTC.

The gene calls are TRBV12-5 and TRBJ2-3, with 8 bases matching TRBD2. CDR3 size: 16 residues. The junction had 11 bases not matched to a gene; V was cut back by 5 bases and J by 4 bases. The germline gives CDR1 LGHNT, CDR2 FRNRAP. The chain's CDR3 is CASGTSSGGGADTQYF. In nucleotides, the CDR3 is TGTGCTAGTGGTACGTCTTCGGGAGGGGGAGCAGATACGCAGTATTTT.

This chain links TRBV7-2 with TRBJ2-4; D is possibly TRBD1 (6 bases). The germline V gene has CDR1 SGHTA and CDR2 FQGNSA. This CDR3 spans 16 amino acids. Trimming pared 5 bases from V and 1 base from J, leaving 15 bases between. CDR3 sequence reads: CASSRTGLRAKNIQYF. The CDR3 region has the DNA TGTGCCAGCAGCCGTACAGGGCTGAGGGCCAAAAACATTCAGTACTTC. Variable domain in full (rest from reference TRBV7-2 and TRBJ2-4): GAGVSQSPSNKVTEKGKDVELRCDPISGHTALYWYRQSLGQGLEFLIYFQGNSAPDKSGLPSDRFSAERTGGSVSTLTIQRTQQEDSAVYLCASSRTGLRAKNIQYFGAGTRLSVL.

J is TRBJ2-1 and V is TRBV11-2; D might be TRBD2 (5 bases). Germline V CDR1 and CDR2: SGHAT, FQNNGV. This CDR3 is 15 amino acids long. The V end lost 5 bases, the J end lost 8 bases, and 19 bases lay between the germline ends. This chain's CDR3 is CASSPLSVVTYEQFF. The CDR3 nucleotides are TGTGCCAGCAGCCCTCTTAGCGTAGTTACGTATGAGCAGTTCTTC.

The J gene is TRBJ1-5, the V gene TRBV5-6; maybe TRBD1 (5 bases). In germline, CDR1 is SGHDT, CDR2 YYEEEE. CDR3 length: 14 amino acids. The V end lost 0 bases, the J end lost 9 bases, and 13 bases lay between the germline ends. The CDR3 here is CASSLGGGLRPQHF. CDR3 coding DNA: TGTGCCAGCAGCTTGGGCGGGGGATTGCGGCCCCAGCATTTT.

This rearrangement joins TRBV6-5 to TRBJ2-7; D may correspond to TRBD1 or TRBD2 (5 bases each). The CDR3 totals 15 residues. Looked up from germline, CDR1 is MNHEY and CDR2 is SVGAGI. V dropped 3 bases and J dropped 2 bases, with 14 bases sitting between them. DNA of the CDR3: TGTGCCAGCAGTTATCTCCCTAGAGGGGCCTACGAGCAGTACTTC. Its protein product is CASSYLPRGAYEQYF.